The 31 T cell receptor beta chains presented below share a single source sample, sequenced in a study of human T cells and chemical hapten exposure. A single record per CDR3 protein comes from TCRdb applying MiXCR to the RACE reads. The data show around 110,000 distinct CDR3 sequences, over 10% seen once. Documented time point: patch test 1, 2 weeks after DPC sensitization. Treatment described: therapeutic diphenylcyclopropenone sensitization with weekly scalp DPC. Sequences were derived from whole blood, sampled in connection with sensitization to the hapten diphenylcyclopropenone (DPC). These TCRs come from a woman aged 45-65 years with alopecia areata. Some clones in this sample may be carry-over from other donors' samples.

This clonotype has more than one count but fewer than ten. This chain links TRBV7-8 with TRBJ1-2, with D hard to call. The CDR3 has 14 amino acids. Germline loops: CDR1 SGHVS, CDR2 FQNEAQ. Trimming stripped 1 base from V and 0 bases from J, with 6 bases between. The CDR3 region is CASSLEMTNYGYTF. The CDR3 nucleotides are TGTGCCAGCAGCTTAGAGATGACTAACTATGGCTACACCTTC.

The genes are TRBV7-9 and TRBJ2-5, with D possibly TRBD1 on 6 matching bases. This CDR3 spans 13 amino acids. The germline CDR1 and CDR2 sequences are SEHNR and FQNEAQ (reference sequence). The V and J ends lost 6 bases and 5 bases respectively, with 13 bases between them. The CDR3 DNA reads as TGTGCCAGCAGGCCCAGCAGGGGCGAGACCCAGTACTTC. Translated, it gives CASRPSRGETQYF.

The genes are TRBV6-5 and TRBJ2-6; D is unresolved. The V end was cut by 0 bases, the J end by 0 bases, with 9 bases between. This CDR3 contains 17 residues. Germline V gene sequence: CDR1 MNHEY, CDR2 SVGAGI. CDR3 bases: TGTGCCAGCAGTTACTCGAAGTCGGACTCTGGGGCCAACGTCCTGACTTTC. Encoded protein: CASSYSKSDSGANVLTF.

This clonotype appeared a few times. The CDR3 region has the DNA TGTGCCAGCAGCCAAAGGACAGCCCGACTGAACACTGAAGCTTTCTTT. Translation gives CASSQRTARLNTEAFF. The rearrangement links TRBV3-1 to TRBJ1-1; D is possibly TRBD1 (6 bases). V was shortened by 2 bases and J by 0 bases, with 13 bases between the two germline ends. There are 16 residues in the CDR3. The germline gives CDR1 LGHDT, CDR2 YNNKEL (reference sequence).

The J gene is TRBJ1-3, the V gene TRBV7-9, with a tentative D call TRBD1 (5 bases). The CDR3 is made up of 15 amino acids. The V and J ends lost 3 bases and 0 bases respectively, with 9 bases between them. Looked up from germline, CDR1 is SEHNR and CDR2 is FQNEAQ (reference sequence). CDR3 sequence reads: CASSFRQNSGNTIYF. DNA for the CDR3: TGTGCCAGCAGCTTTCGACAGAACTCTGGAAACACCATATATTTT. Based on the CDR3 plus reference TRBV7-9 and TRBJ1-3, the full variable domain is DTGVSQNPRHKITKRGQNVTFRCDPISEHNRLYWYRQTLGQGPEFLTYFQNEAQLEKSRLLSDRFSAERPKGSFSTLEIQRTEQGDSAMYLCASSFRQNSGNTIYFGEGSWLTVV.

This clonotype turned up a few times. The V and J genes are TRBV7-2 and TRBJ1-1; no firm D call. CDR3 size: 12 residues. Between the trimmed V and J ends, which lost 2 bases and 7 bases, there was a span of 8 bases. Germline V gene data show CDR1 as SGHTA and CDR2 as FQGNSA. CDR3 amino acids: CASSLLSNEAFF. DNA for the CDR3: TGTGCCAGCAGCTTATTGAGTAATGAAGCTTTCTTT.

This clonotype has just a few counts. V gene TRBV7-9 combines with J gene TRBJ2-6, with D possibly TRBD1 on 5 matching bases. Germline CDR1 and CDR2: SEHNR and FQNEAQ (reference sequence). Between the trimmed V and J ends, which lost 7 bases and 3 bases, there was a span of 16 bases. The CDR3 has 16 residues. DNA for the CDR3: TGTGCCAGCACCCTGGGTCAGGGAAGTGGGGCCAACGTCCTGACTTTC. It yields the protein CASTLGQGSGANVLTF. Using reference TRBV7-9 and TRBJ2-6 for the parts outside the CDR3, the full variable domain is DTGVSQNPRHKITKRGQNVTFRCDPISEHNRLYWYRQTLGQGPEFLTYFQNEAQLEKSRLLSDRFSAERPKGSFSTLEIQRTEQGDSAMYLCASTLGQGSGANVLTFGAGSRLTVL.

This clonotype was detected ten times or more. The chain combines TRBV29-1 with TRBJ2-7; 12 bases line up with TRBD2. Germline V gives CDR1 SQVTM, CDR2 ANQGSEA. The V segment lost 2 bases and the J segment 2 bases; nucleotides outside the gene matches: 4. This CDR3 is 15 amino acids long. The CDR3 bases are TGCAGCGTTGAACTAGCGGGGGGGATCGCCTACGAGCAGTACTTC. Its protein product is CSVELAGGIAYEQYF.

The sample holds a few counts of this clonotype. V gene TRBV6-5 combines with J gene TRBJ2-3; the match to TRBD2 covers 8 bases. The germline V gene encodes CDR1 MNHEY and CDR2 SVGAGI. The V and J ends lost 0 bases and 3 bases, in that order; junction bases with no gene match: 5. The CDR3 is 16 amino acids. DNA for the CDR3: TGTGCCAGCAGTTACTCCCCGACGGGAGGGACAGATACGCAGTATTTT. This translates into CASSYSPTGGTDTQYF.

In this sample, this clonotype turned up many times. The chain carries TRBV13 and TRBJ2-7; the D is unclear. Germline CDR1 is PRHDT and CDR2 is FYEKMQ (reference sequence). The ends were cut back, 5 bases at V and 1 base at J, with 15 bases in the middle. The length of the CDR3 is 15 residues. CDR3 protein: CASSRQARVSYEQYF. For the CDR3, the DNA is TGTGCCAGCAGCCGACAAGCAAGGGTTTCCTACGAGCAGTACTTC.

The sample holds many counts of this clonotype. CDR3 sequence (DNA): TGTGCCAGCAGCTTAGCACTAGCGGGGATCTACAATGAGCAGTTCTTC. Translating gives CASSLALAGIYNEQFF. The V call is TRBV7-9, the J call TRBJ2-1, with 10 bases identical to TRBD2. In germline, CDR1 is SEHNR, CDR2 FQNEAQ (reference sequence). This CDR3 spans 16 amino acids. The V segment lost 0 bases and the J segment 3 bases; nucleotides outside the gene matches: 2.

This clonotype has only a few counts. The chain is built from TRBV3-1 and TRBJ1-1; no firm D call. Germline V gene lookup returns CDR1 LGHDT and CDR2 YNNKEL (reference sequence). The length of the CDR3 is 12 residues. The germline V and J ends were trimmed by 0 bases and 8 bases, with 7 bases remaining between them. The CDR3: CASSQDTREAFF. The DNA of the CDR3 is TGTGCCAGCAGCCAAGATACCCGGGAAGCTTTCTTT.

The CDR3: CSARESASWTEAFF. Here the CDR3 DNA reads TGCAGTGCTAGAGAATCCGCGAGCTGGACTGAAGCTTTCTTT. The chain has TRBV20-1 and TRBJ1-1; D gene unclear. V lost 0 bases to trimming and J lost 5 bases, with 13 bases between them. Germline CDR1 reads DFQATT; CDR2 reads SNEGSKA (reference sequence). This CDR3 comprises 14 residues.

The chain joins TRBV6-2 or TRBV6-3 to TRBJ2-7; TRBD1 agrees at 7 bases. J lost 5 bases, V lost 2 bases, and 3 bases had no gene match. The CDR3 loop spans 13 amino acids. Germline-derived CDR1 and CDR2 are MNHEY and SVGEGT. CDR3 in amino acids: CASSYDRVDEQYF. CDR3 nucleotides: TGTGCCAGCAGTTACGACAGGGTCGACGAGCAGTACTTC.

This clonotype was seen a handful of times. The V call is TRBV7-2, the J call TRBJ2-4; 7 bases match TRBD2. Germline V gene lookup returns CDR1 SGHTA and CDR2 FQGNSA. V gave up 7 bases and J gave up 2 bases; unmatched junction bases: 5. This CDR3 region has 14 residues. In nucleotides, the CDR3 is TGTGCCAGCACCCACGGGGGGTCCAAAAACATTCAGTACTTC. Translating it yields CASTHGGSKNIQYF. Supplemented by reference TRBV7-2 and TRBJ2-4, the full variable domain reads GAGVSQSPSNKVTEKGKDVELRCDPISGHTALYWYRQSLGQGLEFLIYFQGNSAPDKSGLPSDRFSAERTGGSVSTLTIQRTQQEDSAVYLCASTHGGSKNIQYFGAGTRLSVL.

A note on this clonotype: At one end, the junction sequence differs from germline, possibly due to a read error. The rearrangement joins TRBV6-1 to TRBJ1-5; 8 bases agree with TRBD1. CDR3 length: 13 residues. The germline CDR1 and CDR2 sequences are MNHNS and SASEGT. As DNA, the CDR3 is TGTGCCAGTAGTGACAGGGGCCGTCAGCCCCAGCATTTT. Encoded protein: CASSDRGRQPQHF.

The rearrangement uses TRBV7-2 and TRBJ2-2, with D unresolved. This CDR3 is 15 amino acids long. Germline V gene sequence: CDR1 SGHTA, CDR2 FQGNSA. Trimming took off 3 bases at V and 0 bases at J, with 8 bases between the two ends. CDR3 region: CASSLALPNTGELFF. For the CDR3, the DNA is TGTGCCAGCAGCTTGGCTCTTCCGAACACCGGGGAGCTGTTTTTT.

This clonotype was seen a handful of times. The chain links TRBV5-1 to TRBJ2-7; D is uncertain. Per germline, CDR1 SGHRS and CDR2 YFSETQ. This CDR3 is built from 14 residues. V was trimmed by 0 bases and J by 2 bases, leaving 9 bases between them. The chain's CDR3 is CASSLDSPAYEQYF. CDR3 nucleotide sequence: TGCGCCAGCAGCTTGGATTCGCCTGCCTACGAGCAGTACTTC. The full variable domain, with the rest looked up from reference TRBV5-1 and TRBJ2-7, is KAGVTQTPRYLIKTRGQQVTLSCSPISGHRSVSWYQQTPGQGLQFLFEYFSETQRNKGNFPGRFSGRQFSNSRSEMNVSTLELGDSALYLCASSLDSPAYEQYFGPGTRLTVT.

This chain connects TRBV7-2 to TRBJ2-7; D is possibly TRBD2 (6 bases). Germline CDR1 reads SGHTA; CDR2 reads FQGNSA. The V gene lost 5 bases and the J gene lost 3 bases, with 11 bases spanning the gap. CDR3 length: 13 amino acids. CDR3 in amino acids: CASSPKTSYEQYF. As DNA, the CDR3 is TGTGCCAGCAGCCCGAAGACTAGCTACGAGCAGTACTTC.

The rearrangement uses TRBV29-1 and TRBJ2-3, with a possible D match to TRBD1 (5 bases). Germline loops: CDR1 SQVTM, CDR2 ANQGSEA. Trimming pared 5 bases from V and 0 bases from J, leaving 12 bases between. The CDR3 runs to 14 residues. In DNA form, the CDR3 reads TGCAGCGTTAAACCGGACACTAGCACAGATACGCAGTATTTT. As protein: CSVKPDTSTDTQYF.

This clonotype was observed a few times. The chain uses TRBV7-6 and TRBJ1-1; D may be TRBD1 (6 bases). CDR3 length: 15 amino acids. V dropped 7 bases and J dropped 0 bases, with 15 bases sitting between them. The germline gives CDR1 SGHVS, CDR2 FNYEAQ. The CDR3 DNA reads as TGTGCCAGCACCTCGGGACAAGCAATGAACACTGAAGCTTTCTTT. Amino acids: CASTSGQAMNTEAFF.

There are a few counts of this clonotype. The rearrangement uses TRBV5-1 and TRBJ1-2; a possible D gene is TRBD1 (5 bases). The CDR3 runs to 16 residues. Germline-derived CDR1 and CDR2 are SGHRS and YFSETQ. The V gene lost 2 bases and the J gene lost 8 bases, with 22 bases spanning the gap. CDR3 in DNA: TGCGCCAGCAGCTTATCTTCTCCGGGACCGGTTCCGGGCTACACCTTC. Protein product: CASSLSSPGPVPGYTF. Supplemented by reference TRBV5-1 and TRBJ1-2, the full variable domain reads KAGVTQTPRYLIKTRGQQVTLSCSPISGHRSVSWYQQTPGQGLQFLFEYFSETQRNKGNFPGRFSGRQFSNSRSEMNVSTLELGDSALYLCASSLSSPGPVPGYTFGSGTRLTVV.

In its sample, this clonotype was seen a few times. This CDR3 reads CASRTGVAYEQYF. The DNA for the CDR3 is TGCGCCAGCAGGACCGGGGTGGCCTACGAGCAGTACTTC. The V call is TRBV5-1, the J call TRBJ2-7, with D perhaps matching TRBD2 (5 bases). Trimming removed 5 bases from V and 2 bases from J, with 11 bases in between. Germline values: CDR1 SGHRS, CDR2 YFSETQ. This CDR3 spans 13 amino acids.

This clonotype was counted only a few times. The chain combines TRBV10-2 with TRBJ1-2; 7 nucleotides align to TRBD1. There are 13 residues in the CDR3. The V segment lost 5 bases and the J segment 7 bases; nucleotides outside the gene matches: 7. The germline gives CDR1 WSHSY, CDR2 SAAADI. CDR3 nucleotide sequence: TGCGCCAGCAGTCTCACAGGGGACAGTGGCTACACCTTC. Amino acids: CASSLTGDSGYTF.

The rearrangement joins TRBV5-6 to TRBJ1-5; D perhaps matches TRBD1 (5 bases). The germline gives CDR1 SGHDT, CDR2 YYEEEE. The CDR3 extends over 14 amino acids. V was pared by 4 bases and J by 9 bases, with 17 bases between. The CDR3 DNA is TGTGCCAGCAGCGTCTGGGACTCCCGGTCGCCCCAGCATTTT. Protein sequence: CASSVWDSRSPQHF. The full variable domain, with the rest looked up from reference TRBV5-6 and TRBJ1-5, is DAGVTQSPTHLIKTRGQQVTLRCSPKSGHDTVSWYQQALGQGPQFIFQYYEEEERQRGNFPDRFSGHQFPNYSSELNVNALLLGDSALYLCASSVWDSRSPQHFGDGTRLSIL.

The chain joins TRBV28 to TRBJ2-1; D is possibly TRBD2 (6 bases). Germline CDR1 and CDR2: MDHEN and SYDVKM. The V end lost 8 bases, the J end lost 6 bases, and 11 bases lay between the germline ends. The CDR3 runs 12 residues. CDR3 coding DNA: TGTGCCAGCGGGGGACTCGTCAATGAGCAGTTCTTC. Translating it yields CASGGLVNEQFF.

Remarks on this clonotype: One end of the junction fails to match germline, which may point to a read error. The gene calls are TRBV27 and TRBJ2-1; either TRBD1 or TRBD2 may fit D (5 bases each). Germline V gene data show CDR1 as MNHEY and CDR2 as SMNVEV (reference sequence). The length of the CDR3 is 15 residues. The CDR3: CASSLGRTPYIEQFF. The CDR3 bases are TGTGCCAGCAGTTTGGGACGGACACCTTACATTGAGCAGTTCTTC.

This clonotype was counted ten times or more. The genes are TRBV7-2 and TRBJ1-1, with TRBD1 matching 7 bases. This CDR3 comprises 16 residues. V gave up 1 base and J gave up 0 bases; unmatched junction bases: 5. The germline V gene has CDR1 SGHTA and CDR2 FQGNSA. CDR3 sequence: CASSLEGRGMNTEAFF. CDR3 nucleotide sequence: TGTGCCAGCAGCTTAGAGGGCAGGGGGATGAACACTGAAGCTTTCTTT.

This clonotype has only a few counts. This chain uses TRBV28 with TRBJ2-5; a possible D gene is TRBD1 (5 bases). Per germline, CDR1 MDHEN and CDR2 SYDVKM. The CDR3 runs 15 residues. V lost 3 bases and J 1 base, leaving 12 bases between the germline ends. Here the CDR3 DNA reads TGTGCCAGCAGTTTTTCCGGAAGGGGCCAAGAGACCCAGTACTTC. Protein product: CASSFSGRGQETQYF.

The chain is built from TRBV5-1 and TRBJ2-1; D remains ambiguous. The CDR3 runs 12 residues. Trimming took 1 base from V and 12 from J, leaving 11 bases between them. Germline values: CDR1 SGHRS, CDR2 YFSETQ. The CDR3 DNA follows: TGCGCCAGCAGCTTGAACGTACAGACGCAGTTCTTC. Protein sequence: CASSLNVQTQFF.

This sequence joins TRBV28 and TRBJ2-2, with 14 bases matching TRBD2. The CDR3 contains 17 residues. Germline-derived CDR1 and CDR2 are MDHEN and SYDVKM. The junction had 7 bases not matched to a gene; V was cut back by 4 bases and J by 6 bases. The CDR3 loop is CASSSPGTSGRSGELFF. Written as DNA, the CDR3 is TGTGCCAGCAGTTCCCCCGGGACTAGCGGGAGATCCGGGGAGCTGTTTTTT.